The 9 T cell receptor beta chains listed next were all sequenced from one sample in a study of cytomegalovirus exposure and HLA in healthy donors. Libraries were prepared by immunoSEQ multiplex PCR; TCRdb keeps only in-frame clonotypes and omits some of them. The sample contains 150,000 to 200,000 clones, around 92% of which appear only once. Sequenced: PBMCs. These receptors were obtained from a woman younger than 35 in good health and CMV-seropositive.

The CDR3 loop is CAISETPGTGDDTIYF. CDR3 sequence (DNA): TGTGCCATCAGTGAAACCCCCGGGACAGGGGATGACACCATATATTTT. The chain employs TRBV10-3 and TRBJ1-3, with 10 bases aligning to TRBD1. V was pared by 3 bases and J by 8 bases, with 10 bases of the junction left unmatched. This CDR3 region has 16 residues. CDR1 and CDR2 (germline): ENHRY, SYGVKD.

CDR3 sequence (DNA): TGTGCCAGCAGCTTAGAGGCGGGAGGGACCCAGTACTTC. It codes for CASSLEAGGTQYF. This chain uses TRBV7-2 with TRBJ2-5; 8 bases align to TRBD2. Trimming took 1 base from V and 7 from J; bases not matched to a gene: 2. CDR3 length equals 13 residues. CDR1 is SGHTA and CDR2 is FQGNSA in the germline V gene.

The chain uses TRBV5-4 and TRBJ1-2; 7 positions match TRBD1. J lost 8 bases, V lost 4 bases, and 8 bases had no gene match. The germline V gene encodes CDR1 SGHNT and CDR2 YYREEE (reference sequence). The length of the CDR3 is 13 residues. CDR3 coding DNA: TGTGCCAGCAGCCCGAGGACAGGAGGCGGCTACACCTTC. Its protein product is CASSPRTGGGYTF. Using reference TRBV5-4 and TRBJ1-2 for the parts outside the CDR3, the full variable domain is ETGVTQSPTHLIKTRGQQVTLRCSSQSGHNTVSWYQQALGQGPQFIFQYYREEENGRGNFPPRFSGLQFPNYSSELNVNALELDDSALYLCASSPRTGGGYTFGSGTRLTVV.

The V gene is TRBV5-5, the J gene TRBJ2-7; 9 nucleotides line up with TRBD1. The CDR3 has 14 residues. Trimming removed 6 bases from V and 4 bases from J; junction bases left unmatched: 8. Germline assignment: CDR1 SGHKS and CDR2 YYEKEE (reference sequence). CDR3 in amino acids: CASKTGTGSYEQYF. CDR3 sequence (DNA): TGTGCCAGCAAGACCGGGACAGGGTCGTACGAGCAGTACTTC.

The chain joins TRBV5-4 to TRBJ2-7; D not certain. Trimming pared 2 bases from V and 2 bases from J, leaving 8 bases between. Per the germline V gene, CDR1 is SGHNT and CDR2 is YYREEE (reference sequence). The CDR3 length is 13 residues. The CDR3 reads CASSLNAPYEQYF. In DNA, the CDR3 is TGTGCCAGCAGCTTAAACGCGCCCTACGAGCAGTACTTC.

The chain carries TRBV21-1 and TRBJ2-7; TRBD2, the D gene given by the table, was not confirmed from the DNA. TRBV21-1 is recorded as a pseudogene. The CDR3 is 12 amino acids. CDR3 sequence: CASDNPTGEQYF. The CDR3 nucleotides are TGTGCCAGTGACAACCCGACGGGGGAGCAGTACTTC.

The J gene is TRBJ1-1, the V gene TRBV5-4; D remains unclear. The CDR3 totals 14 residues. V lost 3 bases to trimming and J lost 4 bases, with 13 bases between them. Germline loops: CDR1 SGHNT, CDR2 YYREEE (reference sequence). The CDR3 is CASSSELRSTEAFF. CDR3 in DNA: TGTGCCAGCAGCTCCGAGCTTAGGAGCACTGAAGCTTTCTTT. Based on the CDR3 plus reference TRBV5-4 and TRBJ1-1, the full variable domain is ETGVTQSPTHLIKTRGQQVTLRCSSQSGHNTVSWYQQALGQGPQFIFQYYREEENGRGNFPPRFSGLQFPNYSSELNVNALELDDSALYLCASSSELRSTEAFFGQGTRLTVV.

The gene calls are TRBV11-3 and TRBJ2-7; D remains ambiguous. The CDR3 spans 13 residues. Trimming removed 5 bases at V and 5 bases at J, with 13 bases between. Looked up from germline, CDR1 is SGHNT and CDR2 is YENEEA. CDR3 nucleotide sequence: TGTGCCAGCAGCCTGCACCGCGGAAACGAGCAGTACTTC. This codes for CASSLHRGNEQYF.

The chain employs TRBV6-1 and TRBJ1-5; maybe TRBD1 (6 bases). V lost 5 bases to trimming and J lost 6 bases, with 11 bases between them. The CDR3 runs 13 residues. The germline gives CDR1 MNHNS, CDR2 SASEGT. This chain's CDR3 is CASSQGTRQPQHF. The DNA of the CDR3 is TGTGCCAGCAGTCAGGGGACGCGTCAGCCCCAGCATTTT.